A selection of T cell receptor beta chains follows, all from one sample in a study of cytomegalovirus exposure and HLA in healthy donors. Clones were read by immunoSEQ multiplex PCR, and TCRdb kept only the in-frame ones, dropping some. Among 85,000 to 100,000 clones listed, about 77% were seen once. Material for sequencing was PBMCs. Source of these receptors: a woman between 40 and 55 years old in good health and CMV-seronegative. CDR3s include the opening cysteine and the closing phenylalanine or tryptophan. A D gene is named only where the DNA matches it firmly. Expanded clones get a size class; other rows say once, few or many, or leave the size out.

TRBJ2-5	.	TRBD2	TRBV7-7	CASSLGTSSEETQYF	TGTGCTAGCAGCTTGGGGACTAGCTCTGAAGAGACCCAGTACTTC
TRBJ1-5	.	.	TRBV6-1	CASSVRYSNQPQHF	TGTGCCAGCAGCGTTCGGTATAGCAATCAGCCCCAGCATTTT
TRBJ1-6	.	.	TRBV6-1	CASSARAYNSPLHF	TGTGCCAGCAGTGCCCGGGCCTATAATTCACCCCTCCACTTT
TRBJ2-5	.	TRBD2	TRBV6-1	CASRLAGQETQYF	TGTGCCAGCAGACTAGCGGGGCAAGAGACCCAGTACTTC
TRBJ1-6	.	.	TRBV7-6	CASSGEYTSYNSPLHF	TGTGCCAGCAGCGGGGAGTACACCTCCTATAATTCACCCCTCCACTTT
TRBJ1-3	.	.	TRBV18	CASSQNIGQLNSGNTIYF	TGTGCCAGCTCACAAAATATCGGACAGCTTAACTCTGGAAACACCATATATTTT
TRBJ2-3	.	TRBD2	TRBV4-2	CASSRQPGLAYYTQYF	TGTGCCAGCAGCCGACAACCGGGACTAGCGTATTATACGCAGTATTTT
TRBJ1-2	.	TRBD1	TRBV7-9	CASSFGAGGADGYTF	TGTGCCAGCAGCTTCGGCGCAGGGGGCGCGGATGGCTACACCTTC
TRBJ2-3	.	TRBD2	TRBV7-9	CASSLSGGGITDTQYF	TGTGCCAGCAGCTTATCCGGGGGGGGTATCACAGATACGCAGTATTTT
TRBJ1-2	once	.	TRBV11-1	CASSSSDRYGYTF	TGTGCCAGCAGCTCCTCGGACAGATACGGCTACACCTTC
TRBJ1-1	.	.	TRBV11-2	CASSLEPETEAFF	TGTGCCAGCAGCCTCGAGCCCGAGACTGAAGCTTTCTTT
TRBJ1-1	.	.	TRBV7-3	CASSYRERSEAFF	TGTGCCAGCAGCTACAGGGAAAGGTCTGAAGCTTTCTTT
TRBJ2-7	once	.	TRBV5-4	CASSLAGNPYEQYF	TGTGCCAGCAGCTTGGCAGGGAACCCCTACGAGCAGTACTTC
TRBJ1-2	few	.	TRBV4-1	CASSQVLQATNYGYTF	TGCGCCAGCAGCCAGGTCTTACAGGCTACTAACTATGGCTACACCTTC
TRBJ1-2	.	.	TRBV29-1	CSVTGEGYGYTF	TGCAGCGTGACAGGCGAAGGCTATGGCTACACCTTC
TRBJ1-2	.	.	TRBV2	CASSEIGGDYGYTF	TGTGCCAGCAGTGAAATCGGGGGTGACTATGGCTACACCTTC
TRBJ2-5	.	TRBD1	TRBV4-1	CASSLGQWEETQYF	TGCGCCAGCAGCCTGGGACAGTGGGAAGAGACCCAGTACTTC
TRBJ2-2	.	.	TRBV7-9	CASRGAGTNTGELFF	TGTGCCAGCAGGGGCGCCGGGACGAACACCGGGGAGCTGTTTTTT
TRBJ2-7	.	.	TRBV4-1	CASSQVSSNEQYF	TGCGCCAGCAGCCAAGTTAGTAGCAACGAGCAGTACTTC
TRBJ1-1	.	TRBD1	TRBV10-3	CAISRQGQNTEAFF	TGTGCCATCAGTCGACAGGGGCAGAACACTGAAGCTTTCTTT
TRBJ2-7	.	.	TRBV14	CASSREDEQYF	TGTGCCAGCAGCCGCGAGGACGAGCAGTACTTC
TRBJ2-3	.	TRBD1	TRBV6-1	CASDHRGPTDTQYF	TGTGCCAGCGACCACAGGGGACCCACAGATACGCAGTATTTT
TRBJ1-1	.	.	TRBV19	CASSIYQGSTEAFF	TGTGCCAGTAGTATATACCAGGGGAGCACTGAAGCTTTCTTT
TRBJ2-7	.	.	TRBV29-1	CSVVEKRATYEQYF	TGCAGCGTTGTAGAAAAGAGGGCCACCTACGAGCAGTACTTC
TRBJ2-2	.	.	TRBV6-7	CASMWQGFTGELFF	TGTGCCAGCATGTGGCAGGGGTTCACCGGGGAGCTGTTTTTT
TRBJ1-5	.	.	TRBV18	CASSPVRTQDQPQHF	TGTGCCAGCTCACCAGTCCGGACACAGGATCAGCCCCAGCATTTT
TRBJ1-3	.	TRBD1	TRBV18	CASSAQGAGNTIYF	TGTGCCAGCTCAGCGCAGGGGGCTGGAAACACCATATATTTT
TRBJ1-5	.	TRBD1	TRBV12-5	CASGLGTGEGNQPQHF	TGTGCTAGTGGTTTGGGGACAGGGGAAGGCAATCAGCCCCAGCATTTT
TRBJ1-4	.	.	TRBV30	CAWSDGAGEKLFF	TGTGCCTGGAGTGACGGGGCGGGGGAAAAACTGTTTTTT
TRBJ1-1	.	TRBD1	TRBV28	CASTRTGFEGASAFF	TGTGCCAGCACCCGGACAGGCTTCGAGGGGGCTTCAGCTTTCTTT
TRBJ2-5	once	TRBD2	TRBV27	CASSSNLAGGETQYF	TGTGCCAGCAGTTCAAATCTAGCGGGGGGAGAGACCCAGTACTTC
TRBJ1-1	.	.	TRBV9	CASSEGAGVDTEAFF	TGTGCCAGCAGCGAAGGGGCGGGGGTGGACACTGAAGCTTTCTTT
TRBJ1-1	.	.	TRBV2	CASSEAGTNTEAFF	TGTGCCAGCAGTGAAGCGGGCACGAACACTGAAGCTTTCTTT
TRBJ2-7	.	TRBD2	TRBV5-1	CASSPSLAGGSFSYEQYF	TGCGCCAGCAGCCCTAGCCTAGCGGGGGGCTCCTTCTCCTACGAGCAGTACTTC
TRBJ2-5	.	TRBD2	TRBV2	CASSEWLAGGSETQYF	TGTGCCAGCAGTGAATGGCTGGCGGGGGGATCTGAGACCCAGTACTTC
TRBJ2-5	.	.	TRBV4-1	CASSQDGSGGPETQYF	TGCGCCAGCAGCCAAGATGGTTCGGGGGGCCCAGAGACCCAGTACTTC
TRBJ2-5	.	.	TRBV30	CAWSPGAASQETQYF	TGTGCCTGGAGCCCAGGGGCGGCTTCCCAAGAGACCCAGTACTTC
TRBJ2-3	.	TRBD2	TRBV5-4	CASSLGAGGGARDTQYF	TGTGCCAGCAGCTTGGGGGCCGGCGGGGGGGCCAGGGATACGCAGTATTTT
TRBJ2-2	.	.	TRBV30	CAWSAQGGMNTGELFF	TGTGCCTGGAGTGCCCAGGGGGGAATGAACACCGGGGAGCTGTTTTTT
TRBJ1-4	.	.	TRBV4-3	CASSPERPQATNEKLFF	TGCGCCAGCAGCCCAGAGCGTCCGCAAGCAACTAATGAAAAACTGTTTTTT
TRBJ1-1	.	.	TRBV7-3	CASSLGGRRPEAFF	TGTGCCAGCAGCTTAGGCGGCCGGCGTCCTGAAGCTTTCTTT
TRBJ1-1	few	.	TRBV5-1	CASDKTGDANTEAFF	TGCGCCAGCGATAAAACCGGGGATGCGAACACTGAAGCTTTCTTT
TRBJ2-3	.	TRBD2	TRBV29-1	CSVDATSGGMPDTQYF	TGCAGCGTTGACGCGACTAGCGGGGGTATGCCAGATACGCAGTATTTT
TRBJ2-7	.	TRBD2	TRBV14	CASSPLNSGMGYEQYF	TGTGCCAGCAGCCCTCTCAACAGCGGGATGGGCTACGAGCAGTACTTC
TRBJ1-1	.	TRBD1	TRBV6-5	CASSRQGGEAFF	TGTGCCAGCAGTAGACAGGGCGGTGAAGCTTTCTTT